Below, 26 T cell receptor beta chains from the same sample are listed, as sequenced in a study of cytomegalovirus exposure and HLA in healthy donors. It was with 60 Vbeta and 13 Jbeta primers that the PCR ran. The protocol was immunoSEQ multiplex PCR, while the TCRdb copy is restricted to in-frame clones and leaves out a portion. The table has over 150,000 clones, just under 75% seen once. Sample: PBMCs. All receptors come from a man aged 25 to 40 in good health and CMV-seropositive.

V gene TRBV10-3 combines with J gene TRBJ1-3; D not resolved. CDR1 and CDR2 from the germline V gene are ENHRY and SYGVKD. Trimming took 3 bases from V and 0 from J, leaving 6 bases between them. The CDR3 has 14 amino acids. This CDR3 reads CAISDTASGNTIYF. As DNA, the CDR3 is TGTGCCATCAGTGACACAGCCTCTGGAAACACCATATATTTT.

The J gene is TRBJ1-1, the V gene TRBV19; 8 nucleotides align to TRBD1. In germline, CDR1 is LNHDA, CDR2 SQIVND (reference sequence). Losses at the gene ends were 8 bases for V and 2 bases for J; bases not matched to a gene: 10. This CDR3 spans 15 amino acids. The CDR3 is CASETTGEVNTEAFF. The CDR3 nucleotides read TGTGCCAGTGAAACGACAGGGGAAGTAAACACTGAAGCTTTCTTT. Looking up the rest from reference TRBV19 and TRBJ1-1 gives the full variable domain: DGGITQSPKYLFRKEGQNVTLSCEQNLNHDAMYWYRQDPGQGLRLIYYSQIVNDFQKGDIAEGYSVSREKKESFPLTVTSAQKNPTAFYLCASETTGEVNTEAFFGQGTRLTVV.

The genes are TRBV27 and TRBJ2-7; weak D call: TRBD1 (5 bases). Germline V gene data show CDR1 as MNHEY and CDR2 as SMNVEV (reference sequence). The CDR3 runs 14 residues. V was pared by 0 bases and J by 6 bases, with 12 bases between. The CDR3 coding sequence is TGTGCCAGCAGTTTATCGGCAGGGCCGGGCGAGCAGTACTTC. It encodes CASSLSAGPGEQYF.

The chain has TRBV7-9 and TRBJ1-1, with D maybe TRBD1 (6 bases). The CDR3 spans 15 residues. Trimming removed 5 bases at V and 1 base at J, with 14 bases between. Germline CDR1 SEHNR, CDR2 FQNEAQ (reference sequence). The CDR3 region has the DNA TGTGCCAGCAGCCCCAGTGGACAGCCGAACACTGAAGCTTTCTTT. Its protein is CASSPSGQPNTEAFF.

The chain joins TRBV4-3 to TRBJ1-1, with TRBD1 as a possible D gene (5 bases). V lost 1 base, J lost 3 bases, and 12 bases lay in between. The CDR3 totals 15 residues. CDR1 is LGHNA, CDR2 YSLEER, per germline. The CDR3 is CASSQVFSGDTEAFF. The CDR3 nucleotides are TGCGCCAGCAGCCAAGTATTTTCGGGGGACACTGAAGCTTTCTTT.

The gene calls are TRBV6-5 and TRBJ1-1; D unresolved. The V end lost 6 bases, the J end lost 4 bases, and 12 bases lay between the germline ends. Germline V gene lookup returns CDR1 MNHEY and CDR2 SVGAGI. The CDR3 contains 13 residues. This CDR3 reads CASSSGGSTEAFF. Here the CDR3 DNA reads TGTGCCAGCAGCTCAGGAGGGAGCACTGAAGCTTTCTTT.

The chain carries TRBV4-3 and TRBJ2-2; 10 bases map to TRBD2. Per the germline V gene, CDR1 is LGHNA and CDR2 is YSLEER. This CDR3 comprises 18 residues. The V segment lost 2 bases and the J segment 7 bases; nucleotides outside the gene matches: 13. The CDR3, as DNA: TGCGCCAGCAGCCAATTTGGGGCCAGCGGGGGGGCGGGCGGGGAGCTGTTTTTT. This gives the protein CASSQFGASGGAGGELFF.

The chain recombines TRBV30 with TRBJ1-5; no reliable D call. From germline, CDR1 is GTSNPN and CDR2 SVGIG (reference sequence). The CDR3 contains 15 residues. Trimming pared 0 bases from V and 3 bases from J, leaving 12 bases between. CDR3 in DNA: TGTGCCTGGAGTGTTGTAGAGGGTCCCAATCAGCCCCAGCATTTT. Its translation: CAWSVVEGPNQPQHF.

The genes are TRBV2 and TRBJ2-2; weak D call: TRBD2 (6 bases). The CDR3 has 14 residues. Germline loops: CDR1 SNHLY, CDR2 FYNNEI. V lost 1 base to trimming and J lost 4 bases, with 7 bases between them. In DNA, the CDR3 is TGTGCCAGCAGTGAAGTGGGGGGCACCGGGGAGCTGTTTTTT. Translation gives CASSEVGGTGELFF.

The gene calls are TRBV7-3 and TRBJ1-2, with 7 positions matching TRBD1. The CDR3 has 11 residues. Germline V CDR1 and CDR2: SGHTA, FQGTGA. V shed 5 bases and J 10 bases; nucleotides not matched to a gene: 4. The CDR3 reads CASSVGQVYTF. The CDR3 DNA sequence: TGTGCCAGCAGCGTTGGACAGGTCTACACCTTC.

This sequence joins TRBV5-1 and TRBJ2-7; a weak D match, TRBD1 (7 bases). Trimming shortened V by 5 bases and J by 3 bases, and 12 bases separated the two germline ends. The CDR3 spans 13 residues. Germline V gives CDR1 SGHRS, CDR2 YFSETQ. CDR3 bases: TGCGCCAGCAGGGCGGGACAGAGCTACGAGCAGTACTTC. It is translated as CASRAGQSYEQYF.

The rearrangement uses TRBV5-4 and TRBJ1-3, with a tentative D call TRBD1 (5 bases). Trimming removed 4 bases at V and 2 bases at J, with 10 bases between. This CDR3 comprises 14 residues. Per the germline V gene, CDR1 is SGHNT and CDR2 is YYREEE (reference sequence). CDR3 bases: TGTGCCAGCAGCCCCCGGGGGACTGGAAACACCATATATTTT. It specifies CASSPRGTGNTIYF. Complete variable domain (other parts from reference TRBV5-4 and TRBJ1-3): ETGVTQSPTHLIKTRGQQVTLRCSSQSGHNTVSWYQQALGQGPQFIFQYYREEENGRGNFPPRFSGLQFPNYSSELNVNALELDDSALYLCASSPRGTGNTIYFGEGSWLTVV.

The chain uses TRBV12-1 and TRBJ2-7; TRBD1, as called in the table, went unchecked against the DNA. TRBV12-1 is an annotated pseudogene. The CDR3 is made up of 15 amino acids. The DNA for the CDR3 is TGTGCCAGCGGCATGTGGGTTACAGGAAGGGGCGAGCAGTACTTC. Protein sequence: CASGMWVTGRGEQYF.

This chain uses TRBV7-8 with TRBJ2-1; D is undetermined. CDR1 is SGHVS, CDR2 FQNEAQ, per germline. The length of the CDR3 is 16 residues. Between the trimmed V and J ends, which lost 4 bases and 6 bases, there was a span of 19 bases. The CDR3 here is CASSSQRAPFTNEQFF. In DNA, the CDR3 is TGTGCCAGCAGCTCCCAGCGAGCCCCCTTCACCAATGAGCAGTTCTTC.

The chain joins TRBV15 to TRBJ2-1, with 12 bases fitting TRBD2. V trimming: 7 bases; J trimming: 8 bases; junction bases outside the gene matches: 9. The CDR3 loop spans 15 amino acids. CDR1 and CDR2 from the germline V gene are LNHNV and YYDKDF (reference sequence). CDR3 amino acids: CATIHLAGGVYEQFF. The CDR3 region has the DNA TGTGCCACCATCCACCTAGCGGGGGGGGTTTATGAGCAGTTCTTC.

The V and J genes are TRBV7-6 and TRBJ2-1; the D is unclear. Germline V gene lookup returns CDR1 SGHVS and CDR2 FNYEAQ. The CDR3 is 13 amino acids. Trimming pared 5 bases from V and 0 bases from J, leaving 5 bases between. The CDR3 DNA reads as TGTGCCAGCAGCCAAAACTCCTACAATGAGCAGTTCTTC. It specifies CASSQNSYNEQFF.

This clone came up once. J is TRBJ1-5 and V is TRBV19; TRBD1 might be the D (5 bases). V lost 1 base, J lost 11 bases, and 24 bases lay in between. This CDR3 contains 17 residues. Germline lookup yields CDR1 LNHDA and CDR2 SQIVND (reference sequence). CDR3 region: CASSIGAVQRSRQSQHF. The CDR3 bases are TGTGCCAGTAGTATAGGCGCAGTCCAAAGGAGTCGACAGTCCCAGCATTTT.

The DNA of the CDR3 is TGTGCCATCAGCGGTAGCGGGGGGGGCAGTTACAATGAGCAGTTCTTC. Translating gives CAISGSGGGSYNEQFF. This chain links TRBV10-3 with TRBJ2-1, with 11 bases lining up with TRBD2. V shed 6 bases and J 4 bases; nucleotides not matched to a gene: 8. Germline V gene lookup returns CDR1 ENHRY and CDR2 SYGVKD. CDR3 length: 16 residues.

This clone has only one observation. V is TRBV7-2 and J is TRBJ2-1, with 11 bases matching TRBD2. The CDR3 spans 15 residues. Trimming cost V 6 bases and J 8 bases; bases outside gene matches: 9. Germline V CDR1 and CDR2: SGHTA, FQGNSA. The DNA for the CDR3 is TGTGCCAGCAGGAAACTAGCGGGAGATGGTTATGAGCAGTTCTTC. It specifies CASRKLAGDGYEQFF.

V gene TRBV2 combines with J gene TRBJ2-1, with TRBD1 identical over 9 bases. The CDR3 has 14 amino acids. Germline V gives CDR1 SNHLY, CDR2 FYNNEI. Unmatched junction bases numbered 7, after V lost 1 base and J lost 12 bases. The CDR3 reads CASSEETGGLRQFF. Written as DNA, the CDR3 is TGTGCCAGCAGTGAAGAGACAGGGGGTCTCAGGCAGTTCTTC.

The chain joins TRBV13 to TRBJ2-7; 8 bases line up with TRBD1. The CDR3 covers 15 residues. Germline V gene sequence: CDR1 PRHDT, CDR2 FYEKMQ (reference sequence). Unmatched junction bases numbered 8, after V lost 5 bases and J lost 2 bases. This CDR3 reads CASSRSGTGPYEQYF. DNA for the CDR3: TGTGCCAGCAGCCGTTCCGGGACAGGCCCCTACGAGCAGTACTTC.

Details on this clone: Other DNA sequences of this sample code for an identical CDR3. The rearrangement links TRBV5-1 to TRBJ2-2, with 7 bases matching TRBD2. After removal of 0 bases from V and 4 bases from J, the junction contained 6 bases not matched to a gene. Germline V gene sequence: CDR1 SGHRS, CDR2 YFSETQ. The CDR3 contains 16 residues. CDR3 protein: CASSLELAGPTGELFF. The CDR3 region has the DNA TGCGCCAGCAGCTTGGAGTTAGCGGGCCCCACCGGGGAGCTGTTTTTT.

The V and J genes are TRBV29-1 and TRBJ2-7; the match to TRBD1 covers 12 bases. The ends lost 4 bases at V and 6 bases at J; junction bases unmatched: 4. The length of the CDR3 is 13 residues. Per the germline V gene, CDR1 is SQVTM and CDR2 is ANQGSEA. Here the CDR3 DNA reads TGCAGCGTTGTTGGGACAGGGGGCAGCGAGCAGTACTTC. It is translated as CSVVGTGGSEQYF.

This sequence joins TRBV2 and TRBJ1-5; D call uncertain. Per the germline V gene, CDR1 is SNHLY and CDR2 is FYNNEI. CDR3 size: 15 residues. V was clipped by 3 bases and J by 5 bases, with 14 bases between them. In nucleotides, the CDR3 is TGTGCCAGCAGTGATACCCCGCGGAAGGATCAGCCCCAGCATTTT. Translation: CASSDTPRKDQPQHF.

This chain uses TRBV7-2 with TRBJ2-1; 10 nucleotides align to TRBD1. The length of the CDR3 is 16 residues. Germline assignment: CDR1 SGHTA and CDR2 FQGNSA. The V gene end was trimmed by 5 bases and the J gene end by 3 bases; junction bases not matched to a gene: 7. CDR3 DNA: TGTGCCAGCAGCCCCCGGACAGGGGGTGACTACAATGAGCAGTTCTTC. As protein: CASSPRTGGDYNEQFF.

This chain links TRBV28 with TRBJ2-1; 8 bases map to TRBD2. V dropped 5 bases and J dropped 1; count of bases not matched to a gene: 4. The germline CDR1 and CDR2 sequences are MDHEN and SYDVKM. The CDR3 contains 15 residues. The CDR3 DNA sequence: TGTGCCAGCAGTCGAGCGGGAGAATCCTACAATGAGCAGTTCTTC. Translated: CASSRAGESYNEQFF.